These 13 T cell receptor beta chains were sequenced from one sample in a study of blood T cell repertoires in COVID-19. TCRdb keeps only in-frame clones here, not all; method: immunoSEQ multiplex PCR. The sample consists of under 300,000 clones, 88% of them appearing once. The sample comprised PBMCs or T cells enriched from blood (not recorded which). The receptor set was obtained from a middle-aged woman with acute COVID-19.

The genes are TRBV7-9 and TRBJ2-1; D possibly corresponds to TRBD1 (6 bases). The CDR3 has 16 residues. V was trimmed by 1 base and J by 1 base, leaving 11 bases between them. The germline CDR1 and CDR2 sequences are SEHNR and FQNEAQ (reference sequence). The CDR3 is CASSLGRQVSYNEQFF. CDR3 DNA: TGTGCCAGCAGCTTAGGGAGACAGGTGTCCTACAATGAGCAGTTCTTC.

The genes are TRBV11-2 and TRBJ2-7; 8 positions match TRBD1. Germline CDR1 SGHAT, CDR2 FQNNGV. The ends lost 2 bases at V and 3 bases at J; junction bases unmatched: 9. The CDR3 sequence is 16 residues long. The CDR3 protein is CASSLRPGQDFYEQYF. CDR3 sequence (DNA): TGTGCCAGCAGCTTAAGACCGGGACAGGACTTCTACGAGCAGTACTTC.

This sequence joins TRBV29-1 and TRBJ2-7; weak D call: TRBD2 (5 bases). V lost 7 bases and J 2 bases, leaving 15 bases between the germline ends. The CDR3 runs to 13 residues. Germline V gene lookup returns CDR1 SQVTM and CDR2 ANQGSEA. DNA of the CDR3: TGCAGCGCTAGACTAACTCCTACCTACGAGCAGTACTTC. This encodes CSARLTPTYEQYF.

The V and J genes are TRBV12-3 or TRBV12-4 and TRBJ1-3, with D uncertain. V was pared by 8 bases and J by 7 bases, with 9 bases between. CDR3 length: 11 residues. CDR3 residues: CASSTRNTIYF. CDR3 nucleotide sequence: TGTGCCAGCTCGACACGTAACACCATATATTTT.

The gene calls are TRBV6-2 or TRBV6-3 and TRBJ1-2; 8 bases line up with TRBD1. With V trimmed by 2 bases and J by 6 bases, 2 bases remained unmatched. CDR3 length equals 13 residues. Germline loops: CDR1 MNHEY, CDR2 SVGEGT. CDR3: CASSYNRGDGYTF. In DNA form, the CDR3 reads TGTGCCAGCAGTTACAACAGGGGGGATGGCTACACCTTC.

This sequence joins TRBV28 and TRBJ2-7; perhaps TRBD2 as D (5 bases). CDR3 length equals 15 residues. Between the trimmed V and J ends, which lost 4 bases and 0 bases, there was a span of 13 bases. Germline-derived CDR1 and CDR2 are MDHEN and SYDVKM. CDR3 DNA sequence: TGTGCCAGCAGTTCATCTAGCCAAAGCTCCTACGAGCAGTACTTC. Translated, it gives CASSSSSQSSYEQYF.

This chain links TRBV19 with TRBJ1-5, with unresolved D. V lost 3 bases, J lost 2 bases, and 11 bases lay in between. The CDR3 sequence is 15 residues long. Germline loops: CDR1 LNHDA, CDR2 SQIVND (reference sequence). The CDR3 sequence: CASSILGDRNQPQHF. The CDR3 DNA is TGTGCCAGTAGTATTTTAGGAGACCGCAATCAGCCCCAGCATTTT. The full variable domain, its missing parts supplied by reference TRBV19 and TRBJ1-5, is DGGITQSPKYLFRKEGQNVTLSCEQNLNHDAMYWYRQDPGQGLRLIYYSQIVNDFQKGDIAEGYSVSREKKESFPLTVTSAQKNPTAFYLCASSILGDRNQPQHFGDGTRLSIL.

This chain joins TRBV7-6 and TRBJ1-1; weak D call: TRBD1 (5 bases). Between the trimmed V and J ends, which lost 5 bases and 1 base, there was a span of 11 bases. Germline V gene data show CDR1 as SGHVS and CDR2 as FNYEAQ. The CDR3 has 14 residues. CDR3 nucleotide sequence: TGTGCCAGCAGCCCCGGCGACAGGAACACTGAAGCTTTCTTT. Residues: CASSPGDRNTEAFF. Using reference TRBV7-6 and TRBJ1-1 for the parts outside the CDR3, the full variable domain is GAGVSQSPRYKVTKRGQDVALRCDPISGHVSLYWYRQALGQGPEFLTYFNYEAQQDKSGLPNDRFSAERPEGSISTLTIQRTEQRDSAMYRCASSPGDRNTEAFFGQGTRLTVV.

The chain joins TRBV18 to TRBJ2-5, with D possibly matching TRBD1 (6 bases). The germline V gene encodes CDR1 KGHSH and CDR2 LQKENI. The V and J ends lost 3 bases and 5 bases respectively, with 16 bases between them. The CDR3 contains 15 residues. The CDR3 region is CASSPMTGSWETQYF. CDR3 coding DNA: TGTGCCAGCTCACCTATGACAGGTTCATGGGAGACCCAGTACTTC.

With regard to this clone: Other nucleotide sequences in the sample specify the same CDR3. The chain is built from TRBV24-1 and TRBJ2-3, with 11 bases matching TRBD2. This CDR3 has 16 residues. The ends lost 4 bases at V and 2 bases at J; junction bases unmatched: 4. Germline CDR1 and CDR2: KGHDR and SFDVKD. The CDR3 region has the DNA TGTGCCACCAGTGACCCACTAGCGGGAGTCACAGATACGCAGTATTTT. As protein: CATSDPLAGVTDTQYF.

In its sample, this clone was seen once. The V call is TRBV5-1, the J call TRBJ1-2; 10 positions agree with TRBD1. Germline loops: CDR1 SGHRS, CDR2 YFSETQ. The CDR3 runs to 14 residues. Germline trimming cut 5 bases from V and 8 bases from J; bases unmatched to any gene: 9. Written as DNA, the CDR3 is TGCGCCAGCAGGACCGGGACAGGGGAATGGGGCTACACCTTC. Translated, it gives CASRTGTGEWGYTF.

The V and J genes are TRBV19 and TRBJ1-4; tentative D call: TRBD1 (6 bases). The V end lost 0 bases, the J end lost 8 bases, and 10 bases lay between the germline ends. The CDR3 is made up of 14 amino acids. The germline V gene has CDR1 LNHDA and CDR2 SQIVND (reference sequence). CDR3 coding DNA: TGTGCCAGTAGTATAGACTCAGGGGCGGAAAAACTGTTTTTT. Translated, it gives CASSIDSGAEKLFF.

This chain joins TRBV24-1 and TRBJ2-3, with 9 bases matching TRBD2. The CDR3 covers 15 residues. Germline values: CDR1 KGHDR, CDR2 SFDVKD. V trimming: 1 base; J trimming: 5 bases; junction bases outside the gene matches: 3. In nucleotides, the CDR3 is TGTGCCACCAGTGATTTCACAGCGGGAGGAGATACGCAGTATTTT. Translating gives CATSDFTAGGDTQYF.